This note documents a single T cell receptor beta chain sequence. As yet, its antigen is unknown. This sample is drawn from a study of T cell responses to AZD1222 COVID-19 vaccine. Study-wide results and limits: Spike-specific TCR repertoires showed rising breadth and depth after two AZD1222 doses. White British people made up most donors, females outnumbered males, and clonal diversity was possibly underestimated. The span of vaccine-associated CD4 TCRs extended across spike, with dominance at 160-218 and 743-854. Nearly half of spike-specific TCRs reportedly target unmutated variant regions.

This CDR3 spans 17 amino acids. Per germline, CDR1 MNHEY and CDR2 SMNVEV (reference sequence). V was pared by 3 bases and J by 0 bases, with 17 bases between. Only in-frame clones appear in the TCRdb table, and some are missing; sequencing was by immunoSEQ multiplex PCR. The profile shows 120,000 to 150,000 clones, approximately 89% of them singletons. This chain links TRBV27 with TRBJ1-1; perhaps TRBD1 as D (6 bases). The sample in question was peripheral blood, obtained on day 0 of AZD1222 vaccination. This sequence was found in an adult in good health. DNA for the CDR3: TGTGCCAGCAGTTTCAGGGGATGGGGTGGGATGAACACTGAAGCTTTCTTT. As protein: CASSFRGWGGMNTEAFF.